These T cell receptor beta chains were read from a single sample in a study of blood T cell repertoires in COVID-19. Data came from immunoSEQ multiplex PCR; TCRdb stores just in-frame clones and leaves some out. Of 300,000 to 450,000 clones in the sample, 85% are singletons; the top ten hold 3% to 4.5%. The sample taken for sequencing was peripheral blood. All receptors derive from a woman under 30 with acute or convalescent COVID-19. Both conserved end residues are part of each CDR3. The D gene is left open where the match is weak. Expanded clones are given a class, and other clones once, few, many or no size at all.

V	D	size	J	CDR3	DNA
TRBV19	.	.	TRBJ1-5	CASNPSGINQPQHF	TGTGCCAGTAACCCTTCGGGAATCAATCAGCCCCAGCATTTT
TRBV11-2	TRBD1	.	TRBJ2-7	CASSPGTGSLYEQYF	TGTGCCAGCAGCCCCGGGACAGGGAGTTTATACGAGCAGTACTTC
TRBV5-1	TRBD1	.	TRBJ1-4	CASSYLTGGSEKLFF	TGCGCCAGCAGCTACTTGACAGGGGGCTCTGAAAAACTGTTTTTT
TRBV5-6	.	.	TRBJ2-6	CASSSGFSGANVLTF	TGTGCCAGCAGTTCCGGGTTCTCTGGGGCCAACGTCCTGACTTTC
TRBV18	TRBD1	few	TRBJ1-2	CASSPRQGETYGYTF	TGTGCCAGCTCACCAAGGCAGGGGGAGACCTATGGCTACACCTTC
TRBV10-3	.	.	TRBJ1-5	CAISDTRNQPQHF	TGTGCCATCAGTGATACGCGAAATCAGCCCCAGCATTTT
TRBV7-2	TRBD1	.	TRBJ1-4	CASSRTGYNEKLFF	TGTGCCAGCAGCCGGACAGGGTATAATGAAAAACTGTTTTTT
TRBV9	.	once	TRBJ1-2	CASSVATSQTYGYTF	TGTGCCAGCAGCGTAGCTACGTCACAGACCTATGGCTACACCTTC
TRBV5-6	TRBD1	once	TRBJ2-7	CASSWKQGSGLSYEQYF	TGTGCCAGCAGCTGGAAACAGGGGTCAGGGTTATCCTACGAGCAGTACTTC
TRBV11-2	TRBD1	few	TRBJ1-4	CASSLGETGEGEKLFF	TGTGCCAGCAGCTTAGGAGAGACAGGGGAAGGAGAAAAACTGTTTTTT
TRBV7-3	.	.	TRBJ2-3	CAAPGADIPKPGDTQYF	TGTGCAGCACCAGGGGCGGACATTCCAAAACCGGGAGATACGCAGTATTTT
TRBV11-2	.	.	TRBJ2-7	CASSLDPGPGEQYF	TGTGCCAGCAGCTTAGATCCTGGGCCGGGGGAGCAGTACTTC
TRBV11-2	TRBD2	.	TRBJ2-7	CASSFREGPYEQYF	TGTGCCAGCAGCTTTCGGGAGGGTCCCTACGAGCAGTACTTC
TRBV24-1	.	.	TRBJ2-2	CATSAPGLSTGELFF	TGTGCCACCAGTGCCCCGGGATTAAGCACCGGGGAGCTGTTTTTT
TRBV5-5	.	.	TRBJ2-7	CASSPQTASAYEQYF	TGTGCCAGCAGCCCCCAAACTGCTAGCGCCTACGAGCAGTACTTC
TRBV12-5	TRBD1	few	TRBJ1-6	CASGLVLQGGNSPLHF	TGTGCTAGTGGTTTGGTACTCCAGGGGGGAAATTCACCCCTCCACTTT
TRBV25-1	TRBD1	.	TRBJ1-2	CASTGQQGNGYTF	TGTGCCAGCACTGGCCAACAGGGGAATGGCTACACCTTC
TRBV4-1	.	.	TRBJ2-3	CASSPLGSRATDTQYF	TGCGCCAGCAGCCCTCTCGGAAGCAGGGCCACAGATACGCAGTATTTT
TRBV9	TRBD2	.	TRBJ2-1	CASSPDVAGNYNEQFF	TGTGCCAGCAGCCCTGATGTAGCGGGGAATTACAATGAGCAGTTCTTC
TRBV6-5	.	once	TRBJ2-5	CASRDSYQETQYF	TGTGCCAGCAGGGACAGTTACCAAGAGACCCAGTACTTC
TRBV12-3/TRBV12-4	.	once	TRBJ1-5	CASSFGFDQPQHF	TGTGCCAGCAGTTTCGGGTTCGATCAGCCCCAGCATTTT
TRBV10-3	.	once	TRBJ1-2	CAISEWAVTNYGYTF	TGTGCCATCAGTGAGTGGGCAGTCACTAACTATGGCTACACCTTC
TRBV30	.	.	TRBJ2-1	CAWSLHLAYNEQFF	TGTGCCTGGAGTTTGCACTTAGCCTACAATGAGCAGTTCTTC
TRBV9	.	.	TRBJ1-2	CASSGSNRDLSFYGYTF	TGTGCCAGCAGCGGATCGAACCGGGACTTATCCTTCTATGGCTACACCTTC
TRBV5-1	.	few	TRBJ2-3	CASSPGHDTDTQYF	TGCGCCAGCTCTCCGGGACACGACACAGATACGCAGTATTTT
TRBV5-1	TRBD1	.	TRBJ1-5	CASSLWARDSDNQPQHF	TGCGCCAGCAGCTTGTGGGCCCGGGACAGTGACAATCAGCCCCAGCATTTT
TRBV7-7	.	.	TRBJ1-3	CASRISGYKGNTIYF	TGTGCCAGCAGAATCTCAGGGTATAAGGGAAACACCATATATTTT
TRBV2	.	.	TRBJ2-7	CASSARTSLTPAQYF	TGTGCCAGCAGCGCGCGGACTTCCCTAACCCCCGCGCAGTACTTC
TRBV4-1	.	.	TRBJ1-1	CASSHIGQLNTEAFF	TGCGCCAGCAGCCACATAGGACAGCTGAACACTGAAGCTTTCTTT
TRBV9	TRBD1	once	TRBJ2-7	CASSATGTGSEQYF	TGTGCCAGCAGCGCGACCGGGACAGGAAGCGAGCAGTACTTC
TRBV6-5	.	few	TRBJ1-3	CASSPRQYSGNTIYF	TGTGCCAGCAGCCCCAGACAGTACTCTGGAAACACCATATATTTT
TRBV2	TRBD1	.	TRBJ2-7	CASTDRVVSYEQYF	TGTGCCAGCACCGACAGGGTTGTCTCCTACGAGCAGTACTTC
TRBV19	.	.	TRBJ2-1	CATALGELTQFF	TGTGCCACCGCCCTAGGAGAGCTGACGCAGTTCTTC
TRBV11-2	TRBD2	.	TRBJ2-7	CASSSATGLGRLQQYF	TGTGCCAGCAGTTCAGCAACGGGACTAGGTCGACTCCAGCAGTACTTC
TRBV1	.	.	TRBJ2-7	CTSSHPGLGLEEQYF	TGCACCAGCAGCCATCCGGGACTGGGCCTTGAGGAGCAGTACTTC
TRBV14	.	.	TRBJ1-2	CASSQDLRGTYGYTF	TGTGCCAGCAGCCAAGATCTTAGGGGCACCTATGGCTACACCTTC
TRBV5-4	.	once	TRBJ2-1	CAILTRGTYNEQFF	TGTGCCATCCTCACCCGGGGGACCTACAATGAGCAGTTCTTC
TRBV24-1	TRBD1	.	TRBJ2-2	CATSEGDRGRPGELFF	TGTGCCACCAGTGAAGGGGACAGGGGGCGCCCCGGGGAGCTGTTTTTT
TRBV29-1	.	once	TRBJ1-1	CSGSLGVIEAFF	TGCAGCGGATCTCTAGGGGTGATTGAAGCTTTCTTT
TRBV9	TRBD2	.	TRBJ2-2	CASSYTSGGAPGELFF	TGTGCCAGCAGTTACACGAGCGGGGGGGCCCCCGGGGAGCTGTTTTTT
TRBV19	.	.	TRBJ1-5	CASKGTTLDQPQHF	TGTGCCAGTAAGGGGACTACTCTCGATCAGCCCCAGCATTTT
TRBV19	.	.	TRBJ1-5	CASSPGSSFAQPQHF	TGTGCCAGTAGTCCGGGGAGCAGTTTCGCTCAGCCCCAGCATTTT
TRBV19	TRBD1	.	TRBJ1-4	CASSPTGTGVEKLFF	TGTGCCAGTAGTCCGACTGGGACAGGGGTTGAAAAACTGTTTTTT
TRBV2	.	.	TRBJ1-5	CASRGTGNSNQPQHF	TGTGCCAGCAGGGGCACAGGGAATAGCAATCAGCCCCAGCATTTT
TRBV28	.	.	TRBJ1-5	CASSFPKEEQPQHF	TGTGCCAGCAGTTTCCCGAAGGAGGAGCAGCCCCAGCATTTT
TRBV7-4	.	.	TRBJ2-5	CASSLRYQETQYF	TGTGCCAGCAGCTTACGGTACCAAGAGACCCAGTACTTC
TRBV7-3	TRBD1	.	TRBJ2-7	CASSSIGTGIYEQYF	TGTGCCAGCAGCTCAATCGGGACAGGAATTTACGAGCAGTACTTC
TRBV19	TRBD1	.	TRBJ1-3	CASSIRQGGNTIYF	TGTGCCAGTAGTATACGACAGGGTGGAAACACCATATATTTT
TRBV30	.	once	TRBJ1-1	CAWDERGFFEAFF	TGTGCCTGGGACGAAAGGGGGTTTTTTGAAGCTTTCTTT
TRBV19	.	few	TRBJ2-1	CASYDQGRDNEQFF	TGTGCCAGTTACGATCAGGGGAGGGACAATGAGCAGTTCTTC